This T cell receptor beta chain was observed in a study of T-cell reconstitution after alpha-beta-depleted transplantation in children. Unique molecular identifiers were incorporated when the TCRbeta library was constructed. TCRdb itself ran the PCR reads through MiXCR, one entry per CDR3 protein. Among 250,000 to 300,000 distinct CDR3 sequences listed, around 9.6% were seen once. This clonotype was detected ten times or more. The sample in question was PBMCs from the stem cell graft donor, obtained from the stem cell graft. The TCR comes from a human donor who donated a stem cell graft to a child with SCID.

The CDR3 protein is CASSLGFTDTQYF. The CDR3 DNA is TGTGCCAGCAGTTTGGGGTTCACAGATACGCAGTATTTT. The chain employs TRBV12-3 or TRBV12-4 and TRBJ2-3; no clear D gene. The V and J ends lost 3 bases and 2 bases respectively, with 6 bases between them. This CDR3 has 13 amino acids.